Presented here are 24 T cell receptor beta chains from one specimen sequenced in a study of T cell responses to AZD1222 COVID-19 vaccine (dated by TCRdb to the early 2020s). Library preparation used the immunoSEQ multiplex PCR assay. TCRdb obtained this table from immuneACCESS and retained in-frame rearrangements with V and J assigned. These tables miss some clones; where compared with another copy, unresolved V genes account for less than half of the shortfall, and the remainder is unexplained. The sample contains tens of thousands of clones, around 89% of them found a single time. The ten largest clones represent about an eighth of the sample. The time point label for this specimen denotes: about 28 days (+/-7) after the second vaccine dose. The sequencing used peripheral blood, collected 28 days after the second AZD1222 dose. These receptors were taken from an adult who received the AZD1222 COVID-19 vaccine.

The rearrangement joins TRBV28 to TRBJ1-1; TRBD1 aligns across 9 bases. Germline V gene sequence: CDR1 MDHEN, CDR2 SYDVKM. J gave up 1 base and V 7 bases, and 25 bases lay outside the gene matches. The CDR3 length is 21 residues. CDR3 amino acids: CASTPFVDFGQGPHPNTEAFF. The CDR3 DNA reads as TGTGCCAGCACCCCTTTTGTCGACTTCGGACAGGGGCCCCATCCGAACACTGAAGCTTTCTTT.

This chain connects TRBV5-6 to TRBJ1-4, with a weak D call TRBD1 (6 bases). The CDR3 runs 15 residues. V lost 4 bases, J lost 8 bases, and 18 bases lay in between. Germline values: CDR1 SGHDT, CDR2 YYEEEE. The DNA of the CDR3 is TGTGCCAGCAGCCGAACCGGGACACAGGAGGAAAAACTGTTTTTT. Its protein product is CASSRTGTQEEKLFF.

This clone was seen just once. V and J are TRBV11-2 and TRBJ2-7; unclear D gene. Trimming took 4 bases from V and 6 from J, leaving 16 bases between them. CDR1 and CDR2 (germline): SGHAT, FQNNGV. This CDR3 contains 14 residues. The CDR3 region is CASSSSARPSEQYF. The CDR3, as DNA: TGTGCCAGCAGCTCCTCCGCAAGACCTTCCGAGCAGTACTTC.

The chain links TRBV5-1 to TRBJ1-2, with D unclear. Deletions cut 0 bases from V and 0 bases from J, with 9 bases between. This CDR3 has 15 residues. CDR1 is SGHRS, CDR2 YFSETQ, per germline. CDR3 loop: CASSLAEVSNYGYTF. CDR3 nucleotide sequence: TGCGCCAGCAGCTTGGCCGAGGTCTCTAACTATGGCTACACCTTC.

The gene calls are TRBV7-8 and TRBJ1-1, with no clear D. CDR3 length equals 13 residues. Looked up from germline, CDR1 is SGHVS and CDR2 is FQNEAQ. Trimming took off 5 bases at V and 3 bases at J, with 10 bases between the two ends. CDR3 sequence (DNA): TGTGCCAGCAGCCTAGGAGTTCACACTGAAGCTTTCTTT. Translating it yields CASSLGVHTEAFF.

This clone occurred once. The rearrangement links TRBV11-3 to TRBJ1-1; D is ambiguous. V lost 5 bases, J lost 2 bases, and 12 bases lay in between. Germline V gives CDR1 SGHNT, CDR2 YENEEA. CDR3 size: 14 residues. The CDR3: CASSATQVNTEAFF. For the CDR3, the DNA is TGTGCCAGCAGCGCGACTCAGGTAAACACTGAAGCTTTCTTT.

V and J are TRBV9 and TRBJ1-4; weak D call: TRBD1 (5 bases). With 3 bases removed from V and 7 bases from J, the gap between germline ends came to 16 bases. The CDR3 is made up of 15 amino acids. The germline V gene encodes CDR1 SGDLS and CDR2 YYNGEE. The CDR3 protein is CASSASGRRSEKLFF. DNA for the CDR3: TGTGCCAGCAGCGCTTCGGGGCGCAGAAGTGAAAAACTGTTTTTT. Full variable domain (missing parts from reference TRBV9 and TRBJ1-4): DSGVTQTPKHLITATGQRVTLRCSPRSGDLSVYWYQQSLDQGLQFLIQYYNGEERAKGNILERFSAQQFPDLHSELNLSSLELGDSALYFCASSASGRRSEKLFFGSGTQLSVL.

The rearrangement joins TRBV5-1 to TRBJ1-6, with 9 bases matching TRBD1. The CDR3 spans 14 residues. Losses at the gene ends were 3 bases for V and 8 bases for J; bases not matched to a gene: 3. The germline V gene encodes CDR1 SGHRS and CDR2 YFSETQ. The CDR3 protein is CASSWDRVDSPLHF. The CDR3 coding sequence is TGCGCCAGCAGCTGGGACAGGGTGGATTCACCCCTCCACTTT.

V usage is TRBV18 and J usage is TRBJ2-2; the match to TRBD2 covers 8 bases. Germline loops: CDR1 KGHSH, CDR2 LQKENI. After removal of 1 base from V and 2 bases from J, the junction contained 6 bases not matched to a gene. This CDR3 contains 17 residues. The CDR3 nucleotides read TGTGCCAGCTCACCACGAGCAGCGGGAGCCAACACCGGGGAGCTGTTTTTT. Its translation: CASSPRAAGANTGELFF.

V usage is TRBV27 and J usage is TRBJ2-7; tentatively, D is TRBD1 or TRBD2 (5 bases each). Germline CDR1 and CDR2: MNHEY and SMNVEV (reference sequence). The length of the CDR3 is 12 residues. V gave up 8 bases and J gave up 0 bases, with 8 bases separating them. This CDR3 reads CASRDDSYEQYF. Written as DNA, the CDR3 is TGTGCCAGCCGGGACGACTCCTACGAGCAGTACTTC.

The V gene is TRBV6-5, the J gene TRBJ1-3; D unclear. Trimming removed 5 bases at V and 1 base at J, with 12 bases between. Germline CDR1 MNHEY, CDR2 SVGAGI. The CDR3 runs 15 residues. CDR3 residues: CASSPTGRSGNTIYF. The DNA of the CDR3 is TGTGCCAGCAGTCCGACTGGGAGGTCTGGAAACACCATATATTTT.

The chain carries TRBV6-1 and TRBJ2-5, with D tentatively TRBD1 or TRBD2 (6 bases each). V lost 3 bases and J 5 bases, leaving 13 bases between the germline ends. The CDR3 runs 14 residues. Germline V gene lookup returns CDR1 MNHNS and CDR2 SASEGT. In DNA, the CDR3 is TGTGCCAGCAGTGATTTTCGGGGGCGGGAGACCCAGTACTTC. It is translated as CASSDFRGRETQYF.

The rearrangement uses TRBV7-9 and TRBJ2-7; D gene unclear. CDR3 length: 13 amino acids. Germline V gene lookup returns CDR1 SEHNR and CDR2 FQNEAQ (reference sequence). The V gene lost 2 bases and the J gene lost 12 bases, with 17 bases spanning the gap. DNA for the CDR3: TGTGCCAGCAGCTTACAGGCGTACCGCTGGCTGTACTTC. It is translated as CASSLQAYRWLYF.

The chain recombines TRBV4-2 with TRBJ2-5, with 12 bases aligning to TRBD2. The V gene end was trimmed by 2 bases and the J gene end by 2 bases; junction bases not matched to a gene: 9. The CDR3 is made up of 18 amino acids. The germline gives CDR1 LGHNA, CDR2 YNFKEQ. For the CDR3, the DNA is TGTGCCAGCAGCCAATCGACTAGCGGGAGTGAGGGGCAAGAGACCCAGTACTTC. Its translation is CASSQSTSGSEGQETQYF.

This chain uses TRBV15 with TRBJ2-7; D remains ambiguous. CDR1 LNHNV and CDR2 YYDKDF come from the germline V gene (reference sequence). V lost 0 bases and J lost 0, with 9 bases in between. The length of the CDR3 is 15 residues. Here the CDR3 DNA reads TGTGCCACCAGCAGAGAAGTCCAGCCCTCCTACGAGCAGTACTTC. Protein: CATSREVQPSYEQYF.

A few counts support this clone. The chain carries TRBV6-2 or TRBV6-3 and TRBJ2-7, with 7 bases lining up with TRBD1. The junction had 4 bases not matched to a gene; V was cut back by 0 bases and J by 2 bases. Germline CDR1 reads MNHEY; CDR2 reads SVGEGT. This CDR3 contains 15 residues. The CDR3 spells CASSYSGTAAYEQYF. In DNA form, the CDR3 reads TGTGCCAGCAGTTACTCCGGGACAGCGGCCTACGAGCAGTACTTC.

This clone ranks as medium-sized. V gene TRBV5-5 combines with J gene TRBJ2-3; the D gene could be TRBD1 or TRBD2 (5 bases each). There are 15 residues in the CDR3. The V end was cut by 3 bases, the J end by 0 bases, with 11 bases between. Germline lookup yields CDR1 SGHKS and CDR2 YYEKEE (reference sequence). CDR3 nucleotides: TGTGCCAGCAGCTCGGGACGGACTAGCACAGATACGCAGTATTTT. This translates into CASSSGRTSTDTQYF.

This clone was seen a single time. The chain has TRBV28 and TRBJ1-2; 8 nucleotides line up with TRBD1. Germline V CDR1 and CDR2: MDHEN, SYDVKM. The V segment lost 5 bases and the J segment 4 bases; nucleotides outside the gene matches: 9. The CDR3 is 15 amino acids. The CDR3, as DNA: TGTGCCAGCAGTATAACTGGGACAGGTCTCTATGGCTACACCTTC. Translating gives CASSITGTGLYGYTF.

V usage is TRBV11-2 and J usage is TRBJ2-1; the match to TRBD2 covers 12 bases. The CDR3 loop spans 15 amino acids. V was pared by 5 bases and J by 7 bases, with 6 bases of the junction left unmatched. From germline, CDR1 is SGHAT and CDR2 FQNNGV. CDR3 in DNA: TGTGCCAGCAGCCCACCGGGACTAGCGGGTAATGAGCAGTTCTTC. This gives the protein CASSPPGLAGNEQFF.

This clone was picked up one time. The J gene is TRBJ2-6, the V gene TRBV9, with TRBD1 matching 8 bases. Germline CDR1 is SGDLS and CDR2 is YYNGEE. The CDR3 sequence is 16 residues long. V lost 1 base and J lost 2; bases outside the gene matches: 2. The CDR3 DNA reads TGTGCCAGCAGCGTACAGGGGGCAGCTGGGGCCAACGTCCTGACTTTC. The encoded protein is CASSVQGAAGANVLTF.

This rearrangement joins TRBV30 to TRBJ2-3; TRBD2 is a possible D gene (6 bases). The germline CDR1 and CDR2 sequences are GTSNPN and SVGIG (reference sequence). V was cut by 3 bases and J by 5 bases, with 15 bases left in between. The CDR3 spans 14 residues. The CDR3 nucleotides are TGTGCCTGGAGCGCCGGGCGGGGAGGAGATACGCAGTATTTT. This sequence encodes CAWSAGRGGDTQYF. The whole variable domain, remainder taken from reference TRBV30 and TRBJ2-3, is SQTIHQWPATLVQPVGSPLSLECTVEGTSNPNLYWYRQAAGRGLQLLFYSVGIGQISSEVPQNLSASRPQDRQFILSSKKLLLSDSGFYLCAWSAGRGGDTQYFGPGTRLTVL.

The CDR3: CASSQEVAGAPLEISYNEQFF. The DNA for the CDR3 is TGCGCCAGCAGCCAAGAGGTAGCGGGGGCCCCTCTAGAGATCTCCTACAATGAGCAGTTCTTC. The rearrangement links TRBV4-3 to TRBJ2-1; TRBD2 matches 9 bases. V gave up 0 bases and J gave up 0 bases; unmatched junction bases: 15. The germline V gene encodes CDR1 LGHNA and CDR2 YSLEER. The CDR3 totals 21 residues.

This chain links TRBV19 with TRBJ2-7; 9 bases are a match to TRBD1. Germline CDR1 is LNHDA and CDR2 is SQIVND (reference sequence). V gave up 3 bases and J gave up 6 bases; unmatched junction bases: 12. CDR3 size: 16 residues. CDR3 DNA: TGTGCCAGTAGTATCGGAACCGGGACAGGGACCCTCGAGCAGTACTTC. Its translation is CASSIGTGTGTLEQYF.

V and J are TRBV4-3 and TRBJ2-2, with D unresolved. Per the germline V gene, CDR1 is LGHNA and CDR2 is YSLEER. CDR3 length equals 13 residues. V was pared by 5 bases and J by 2 bases, with 6 bases between. CDR3 in DNA: TGCGCCAGCAGCGTACATAACACCGGGGAGCTGTTTTTT. It codes for CASSVHNTGELFF.